This is a list of T cell receptor beta chains from one sample in a study of blood T cell repertoires in COVID-19. Using immunoSEQ multiplex PCR, the repertoire was profiled, and TCRdb retains in-frame clones only, with some absent. The sample comprises around 130,000 clones, around 83% of which are singletons, and over 15% rests with the top ten. The material sequenced was PBMCs or T cells enriched from blood (not recorded which). Receptor source: a man aged 25-45 years who had recovered from COVID-19. Each CDR3 is given without its conserved first and last residue. Fields, in order: J gene, V gene, CDR3 protein.

TRBJ2-3,TRBV29-1,SVRRQGVIDTQY
TRBJ2-7,TRBV11-2,ASSLGGFSGQPYEQY
TRBJ1-1,TRBV5-6,ASSQFGQPSEAF
TRBJ2-5,TRBV28,ASSGTGIQETQY
TRBJ2-3,TRBV21-1,ASESGGAETDTQY
TRBJ1-2,TRBV6-1,ASSEDSQGRDGYT
TRBJ2-2,TRBV3-1/TRBV3-2,ASSNRVSGELF
TRBJ2-7,TRBV30,AWTGTGFYEQY
TRBJ2-3,TRBV5-6,ASSLSADTQY
TRBJ1-2,TRBV28,ASSSQGDGSTYGYT
TRBJ1-4,TRBV18,ASSPGASEKLF
TRBJ2-7,TRBV4-1,ASSPRSGSGYEQY
TRBJ1-3,TRBV19,ASGTDGNTIY
TRBJ1-5,TRBV9,ASSADSSNQPQH
TRBJ2-3,TRBV5-1,ASSLGGLAGTDTQY
TRBJ1-1,TRBV7-9,ASRRDSEAF
TRBJ1-3,TRBV5-4,ASSNGQGPSGNTIY
TRBJ2-2,TRBV30,AWTSGLAGELF
TRBJ2-7,TRBV7-6,ASSLVDSASYEQY
TRBJ1-1,TRBV10-3,ASLQGMNTEAF
TRBJ1-3,TRBV6-5,ASRRDSLSGNTIY
TRBJ2-2,TRBV19,ASSIVDTGELF
TRBJ2-5,TRBV10-3,AISRQGETQY
TRBJ1-2,TRBV12-3/TRBV12-4,AIVLGLSYGYT
TRBJ1-3,TRBV7-8,ASSPWLSGQGTSGNTIY
TRBJ1-6,TRBV27,ASNKAPYNSPLH
TRBJ1-1,TRBV12-3/TRBV12-4,ASSQGSHTEAF
TRBJ2-3,TRBV3-1/TRBV3-2,ASSQSGATDTQY
TRBJ2-7,TRBV24-1,ATSLWGTGGYEQY
TRBJ2-3,TRBV3-1/TRBV3-2,ASSQVSGGHTDTQY
TRBJ1-5,TRBV7-6,ASSQGVGGLSQPQH